This is a list of T cell receptor beta chains from one sample in a study of blood T cell repertoires in COVID-19. Method: immunoSEQ multiplex PCR; TCRdb's copy keeps in-frame clones and lacks some. Here the sample spans approximately 170,000 clones, about 83% being singletons. Sequencing was done on a sample of peripheral blood. The source of these receptors is a woman in her 70s who had recovered from COVID-19. CDR3s include the opening cysteine and the closing phenylalanine or tryptophan. D genes are given only for firm matches. A clone size is listed for some rows: how often the clone was seen (once, few, many), or a class if it is expanded.

V	size	D	J	CDR3	DNA
TRBV5-4	NA	TRBD1	TRBJ2-1	CAPVSRDRVPNEQFF	TGTGCCCCCGTGTCACGGGACAGGGTACCTAATGAGCAGTTCTTC
TRBV27	NA	NA	TRBJ2-1	CASSLFGTENEQFF	TGTGCCAGCAGTTTATTCGGGACTGAAAATGAGCAGTTCTTC
TRBV7-9	NA	TRBD2	TRBJ2-1	CASSLTSGPYNEQFF	TGTGCCAGCAGCTTGACTAGCGGGCCCTACAATGAGCAGTTCTTC
TRBV19	NA	NA	TRBJ2-7	CASSTGGGLYEQYF	TGTGCCAGTAGTACCGGCGGGGGCCTCTACGAGCAGTACTTC
TRBV29-1	NA	NA	TRBJ2-3	CSAWGGATDTQYF	TGCAGCGCTTGGGGTGGGGCGACAGATACGCAGTATTTT
TRBV11-2	few	NA	TRBJ1-3	CASSAGFADTIYF	TGTGCCAGCAGCGCAGGGTTCGCGGACACCATATATTTT
TRBV4-1	NA	NA	TRBJ2-6	CASSQHDSSGANVLTF	TGCGCCAGCAGCCAACATGACAGCTCTGGGGCCAACGTCCTGACTTTC
TRBV9	NA	NA	TRBJ1-6	CASSVGQPRDSPLHF	TGTGCCAGCAGCGTAGGGCAACCCAGGGATTCACCCCTCCACTTT
TRBV2	NA	NA	TRBJ2-7	CASRMTGLSSYEQYF	TGTGCCAGCAGGATGACAGGTTTAAGCTCCTACGAGCAGTACTTC
TRBV29-1	once	NA	TRBJ1-1	CSGANTEAFF	TGCAGCGGGGCGAACACTGAAGCTTTCTTT
TRBV11-1	few	NA	TRBJ2-2	CASSLSRAGELFF	TGTGCCAGCAGCTTATCCAGGGCCGGGGAGCTGTTTTTT
TRBV11-2	few	NA	TRBJ2-7	CASSVRYEQYF	TGTGCCAGCAGCGTCCGCTACGAGCAGTACTTC
TRBV7-9	NA	TRBD1	TRBJ2-7	CASSLGATGKAHEQYF	TGTGCCAGCAGCTTAGGGGCGACAGGGAAGGCCCACGAGCAGTACTTC
TRBV24-1	few	TRBD2	TRBJ2-5	CATSEVGGIQETQYF	TGTGCCACCAGTGAGGTGGGGGGGATCCAAGAGACCCAGTACTTC
TRBV3-1/TRBV3-2	NA	NA	TRBJ2-1	CASSQVVLAFGEQFF	TGTGCCAGCAGCCAAGTGGTGTTAGCATTTGGGGAGCAGTTCTTC
TRBV6-2/TRBV6-3	NA	NA	TRBJ1-5	CASSYDRSDNQPQHF	TGTGCCAGCAGTTACGACAGATCGGACAATCAGCCCCAGCATTTT
TRBV5-4	few	TRBD2	TRBJ2-7	CASSTPSGDPYEQYF	TGTGCCAGCAGCACCCCTAGCGGGGACCCCTACGAGCAGTACTTC
TRBV10-3	NA	NA	TRBJ2-5	CAISAVAGGETQYF	TGTGCCATCAGTGCGGTTGCGGGTGGGGAGACCCAGTACTTC
TRBV2	NA	TRBD1	TRBJ2-1	CASNGDRSYNEQFF	TGTGCCAGCAACGGGGACAGATCCTACAATGAGCAGTTCTTC
TRBV27	NA	TRBD2	TRBJ2-1	CASSTRTSGAYNEQFF	TGTGCCAGCAGTACAAGGACTAGCGGAGCCTACAATGAGCAGTTCTTC
TRBV15	NA	NA	TRBJ2-1	CATSRESGEQFF	TGTGCCACCAGCAGAGAATCGGGTGAGCAGTTCTTC
TRBV18	NA	NA	TRBJ2-1	CASSPPGSGETYNEQFF	TGTGCCAGCTCACCCCCCGGGAGCGGAGAGACCTACAATGAGCAGTTCTTC
TRBV28	NA	NA	TRBJ2-1	CASSLRPIGTYNEQFF	TGTGCCAGCAGTTTACGCCCAATCGGGACCTACAATGAGCAGTTCTTC
TRBV2	NA	TRBD2	TRBJ2-3	CATKGEGPSRYF	TGTGCCACAAAAGGGGAGGGGCCCTCCCGGTATTTT
TRBV4-1	NA	NA	TRBJ2-7	CASSQSPGSHEQYF	TGCGCCAGCAGCCAATCTCCGGGTAGCCACGAGCAGTACTTC
TRBV6-5	NA	NA	TRBJ2-5	CASRGSPQETQYF	TGTGCCAGCAGGGGCTCGCCCCAAGAGACCCAGTACTTC
TRBV10-3	NA	TRBD1	TRBJ1-5	CAISERQGTGNQPQHF	TGTGCCATCAGTGAGCGACAGGGGACGGGCAATCAGCCCCAGCATTTT
TRBV2	once	TRBD1	TRBJ1-4	CASNTDRGGEKLFF	TGTGCCAGCAATACGGACAGGGGCGGTGAAAAACTGTTTTTT
TRBV6-2/TRBV6-3	NA	NA	TRBJ2-7	CASSPWGRSAGEQYF	TGTGCCAGCAGTCCCTGGGGTCGATCTGCGGGGGAGCAGTACTTC
TRBV7-9	NA	NA	TRBJ2-7	CASSLSGPPSEQYF	TGTGCCAGCAGCCTGAGCGGGCCCCCCTCCGAGCAGTACTTC
TRBV5-1	once	TRBD2	TRBJ2-1	CASSLGTSGANEQFF	TGCGCCAGCAGCTTGGGGACTAGCGGGGCCAATGAGCAGTTCTTC
TRBV4-3	once	NA	TRBJ2-7	CASSSRVAASYEQYF	TGCGCCAGCAGCTCCCGGGTAGCGGCCTCCTACGAGCAGTACTTC
TRBV5-6	NA	TRBD2	TRBJ2-5	CASSGDSGSGETQYF	TGTGCCAGCAGCGGAGATAGCGGGAGTGGGGAGACCCAGTACTTC
TRBV12-3/TRBV12-4	NA	NA	TRBJ1-4	CASSLGGIEKLFF	TGTGCCAGCAGTTTGGGGGGTATAGAAAAACTGTTTTTT
TRBV9	NA	NA	TRBJ1-1	CASSPGHAMNTEAFF	TGTGCCAGCAGCCCGGGACACGCTATGAACACTGAAGCTTTCTTT
TRBV19	NA	TRBD1	TRBJ2-3	CASTETPGTGTADTQYF	TGTGCCAGTACCGAAACGCCGGGGACAGGGACCGCAGATACGCAGTATTTT
TRBV7-2	NA	TRBD1	TRBJ2-5	CASRAGTGKETQYF	TGTGCCAGCAGGGCCGGGACAGGGAAAGAGACCCAGTACTTC
TRBV9	NA	NA	TRBJ1-3	CASSVAPRAGNTIYF	TGTGCCAGCAGCGTAGCTCCGAGGGCTGGAAACACCATATATTTT
TRBV30	NA	NA	TRBJ1-2	CAWTTTPDGYTF	TGTGCCTGGACCACCACTCCGGATGGCTACACCTTC
TRBV5-4	NA	NA	TRBJ1-1	CASSPGGGRNTEAFF	TGTGCCAGCAGCCCGGGAGGGGGGCGGAACACTGAAGCTTTCTTT
TRBV27	NA	TRBD1	TRBJ1-4	CASSLFGQGAGVSEKLFF	TGTGCCAGCAGTTTATTCGGACAGGGGGCTGGGGTTAGTGAAAAACTGTTTTTT
TRBV7-3	NA	NA	TRBJ2-3	CASSSSTDTQYF	TGTGCCAGCAGCTCTAGCACAGATACGCAGTATTTT